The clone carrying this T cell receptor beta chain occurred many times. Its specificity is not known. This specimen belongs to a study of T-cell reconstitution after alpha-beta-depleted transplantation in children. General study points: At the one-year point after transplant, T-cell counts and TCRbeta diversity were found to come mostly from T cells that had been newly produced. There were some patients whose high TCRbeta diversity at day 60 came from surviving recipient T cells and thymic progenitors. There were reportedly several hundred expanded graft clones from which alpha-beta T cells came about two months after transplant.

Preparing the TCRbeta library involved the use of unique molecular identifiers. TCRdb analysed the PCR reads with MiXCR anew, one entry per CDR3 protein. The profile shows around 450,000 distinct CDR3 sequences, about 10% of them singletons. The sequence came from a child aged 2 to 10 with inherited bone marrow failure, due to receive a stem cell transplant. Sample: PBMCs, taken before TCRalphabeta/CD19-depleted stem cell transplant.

CDR3 sequence reads: CASSTDRVAYGYTF. The CDR3 nucleotides read TGCGCCAGCAGCACGGACAGGGTGGCCTATGGCTACACCTTC. The V and J genes are TRBV5-1 and TRBJ1-2; TRBD1 aligns across 8 bases. CDR1 and CDR2 from the germline V gene are SGHRS and YFSETQ. V gave up 4 bases and J gave up 4 bases; unmatched junction bases: 6. The CDR3 extends over 14 amino acids.